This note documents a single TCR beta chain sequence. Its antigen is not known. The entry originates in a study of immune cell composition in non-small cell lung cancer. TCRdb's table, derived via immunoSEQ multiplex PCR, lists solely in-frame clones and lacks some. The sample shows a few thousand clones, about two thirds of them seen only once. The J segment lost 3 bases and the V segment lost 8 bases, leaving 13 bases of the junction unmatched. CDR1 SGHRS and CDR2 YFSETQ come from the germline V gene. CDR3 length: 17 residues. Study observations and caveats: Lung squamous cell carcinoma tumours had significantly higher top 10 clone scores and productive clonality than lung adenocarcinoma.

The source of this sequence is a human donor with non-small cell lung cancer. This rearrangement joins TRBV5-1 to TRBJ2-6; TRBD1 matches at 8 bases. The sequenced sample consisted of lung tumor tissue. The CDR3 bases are TGCGCCAGTAAAAACGGACAGGGATCTTTTGGGGCCAACGTCCTGACTTTC. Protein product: CASKNGQGSFGANVLTF.